The rows below give T cell receptor beta chains drawn from one sample of a study of human T cells and chemical hapten exposure. TCRdb re-called the 5' RACE reads through MiXCR, storing one row per CDR3 protein. The sample lists under 100,000 distinct CDR3 sequences, less than 20% seen once, with almost 7% in the top ten. The receptors originated from a female donor in good health. The CDR3 runs from the conserved cysteine through the conserved F or W. D genes are given only for firm matches. Clone size is not always given. Where it is, it says once, few, many or a class for expanded clones.

TRBJ2-3,NA,TRBV9,NA,CASNVAEMADTQYF,TGTGCCAGCAACGTAGCGGAGATGGCAGATACGCAGTATTTT
TRBJ2-7,TRBD1,TRBV27,NA,CASSPYTTGGEQYF,TGTGCCAGCAGTCCCTACACGACAGGGGGCGAGCAGTACTTC
TRBJ2-6,TRBD1,TRBV5-1,NA,CASSLVGQASSGANVLTF,TGCGCCAGCAGCTTGGTGGGACAGGCCTCCTCTGGGGCCAACGTCCTGACTTTC
TRBJ2-2,NA,TRBV11-3,NA,CASSPEGVNTGELFF,TGTGCCAGCAGCCCGGAGGGGGTGAACACCGGGGAGCTGTTTTTT
TRBJ1-5,NA,TRBV2,few,CASSPTISNQPQHF,TGTGCCAGCAGTCCCACCATTAGCAATCAGCCCCAGCATTTT
TRBJ2-3,NA,TRBV7-6,few,CASSFGGRRDTDTQYF,TGTGCCAGCAGCTTCGGTGGCCGCCGGGACACAGATACGCAGTATTTT
TRBJ2-2,TRBD1,TRBV9,NA,CASSPRTGNTGELFF,TGTGCCAGCAGCCCCCGGACAGGAAACACCGGGGAGCTGTTTTTT
TRBJ2-1,NA,TRBV2,NA,CASSERQGTYNEQFF,TGTGCCAGCAGTGAAAGGCAGGGCACCTACAATGAGCAGTTCTTC
TRBJ2-2,NA,TRBV6-1,NA,CASSQNGLRTGELFF,TGTGCCAGCAGCCAGAACGGACTCCGCACCGGGGAGCTGTTTTTT
TRBJ2-3,NA,TRBV30,many,CAWSPGADTQYF,TGTGCCTGGAGTCCCGGGGCAGATACGCAGTATTTT
TRBJ2-1,TRBD2,TRBV20-1,NA,CSARRAGLAANNEQFF,TGCAGTGCTAGGAGGGCAGGGCTAGCGGCTAACAATGAGCAGTTCTTC
TRBJ2-2,TRBD2,TRBV6-5,NA,CASSSIAGGPGRTGELFF,TGTGCCAGCAGTTCCATAGCGGGAGGGCCGGGGCGCACCGGGGAGCTGTTTTTT
TRBJ1-1,NA,TRBV6-6,NA,CASIGQQGNTEAFF,TGTGCCAGCATAGGTCAGCAGGGGAACACTGAAGCTTTCTTT
TRBJ2-3,TRBD1,TRBV20-1,few,CSAKDRNTDTQYF,TGCAGTGCTAAGGACAGGAACACAGATACGCAGTATTTT
TRBJ2-3,TRBD1,TRBV29-1,NA,CSVETGGRGTDTQYF,TGCAGCGTCGAAACAGGGGGCCGGGGTACAGATACGCAGTATTTT
TRBJ2-7,TRBD2,TRBV3-1,few,CASSLGTTQQYF,TGTGCCAGCAGCCTCGGGACTACGCAGCAGTACTTC
TRBJ2-5,TRBD2,TRBV7-2,few,CASSLQGGLVAGGQTQYF,TGTGCCAGCAGTCTCCAGGGTGGTTTGGTAGCGGGAGGTCAGACCCAGTACTTC
TRBJ1-1,NA,TRBV30,few,CAWSVGMSTEAFF,TGTGCCTGGAGTGTTGGGATGAGCACTGAAGCTTTCTTT
TRBJ1-5,NA,TRBV7-2,NA,CASSAYNQPQHF,TGTGCCAGCAGCGCCTACAATCAGCCCCAGCATTTT
TRBJ2-3,TRBD1,TRBV2,NA,CASLYGTGGADTQYF,TGTGCCAGCCTATACGGGACAGGGGGGGCAGATACGCAGTATTTT
TRBJ1-1,NA,TRBV28,NA,CASSLTGLSAFF,TGTGCCAGCAGTCTAACAGGGCTTTCAGCTTTCTTT
TRBJ2-2,NA,TRBV4-3,few,CASSQDPPGSAGELFF,TGCGCCAGCAGCCAAGATCCGCCGGGGTCGGCCGGGGAGCTGTTTTTT
TRBJ2-1,TRBD1,TRBV5-4,few,CASTYDRGLTSEQFF,TGTGCCAGCACCTATGACAGGGGGCTCACTAGTGAGCAGTTCTTC
TRBJ1-6,NA,TRBV18,few,CASSPADSSSNSPLHF,TGTGCCAGCTCACCGGCCGACAGCTCCAGTAATTCACCCCTCCACTTT
TRBJ2-7,NA,TRBV7-8,few,CASSPEKHEQYF,TGTGCCAGCAGCCCCGAGAAACACGAGCAGTACTTC
TRBJ1-1,TRBD1,TRBV20-1,NA,CSALGGDRASAEAFF,TGCAGTGCTTTGGGGGGCGACAGGGCGAGCGCTGAAGCTTTCTTT
TRBJ2-7,NA,TRBV6-6,few,CASSYREAYEQYF,TGTGCCAGCAGTTACAGAGAGGCCTACGAGCAGTACTTC
TRBJ1-1,NA,TRBV18,NA,CASSGQQGRNTEAFF,TGTGCCAGCTCCGGACAGCAAGGTCGGAACACTGAAGCTTTCTTT
TRBJ1-6,NA,TRBV14,NA,CASSQAGFWRDSPLHF,TGTGCCAGCAGCCAAGCCGGATTCTGGAGGGATTCACCCCTCCACTTT
TRBJ1-4,NA,TRBV21-1,few,CAAPGTGNEKLFF,TGTGCCGCCCCCGGGACAGGGAATGAAAAACTGTTTTTT
TRBJ2-7,TRBD2,TRBV2,NA,CASSENTGGEQYF,TGTGCCAGCAGTGAGAATACGGGGGGCGAGCAGTACTTC
TRBJ2-7,TRBD1,TRBV6-5,NA,CASSYGTGYEQYF,TGTGCCAGCAGTTACGGGACAGGGTACGAGCAGTACTTC
TRBJ2-5,TRBD2,TRBV2,NA,CASSEGLAVETQYF,TGTGCCAGCAGTGAAGGACTAGCTGTCGAGACCCAGTACTTC
TRBJ2-2,NA,TRBV2,NA,CASIGQLPGELFF,TGTGCCAGCATAGGACAGTTACCAGGGGAGCTGTTTTTT
TRBJ2-1,NA,TRBV11-2,many,CASSLEGGSANNEQFF,TGTGCCAGCAGCTTAGAAGGGGGTTCGGCAAACAATGAGCAGTTCTTC
TRBJ1-4,TRBD1,TRBV7-2,few,CASSPSFGTAATNEKLFF,TGTGCCAGCAGCCCCTCATTTGGGACAGCTGCAACTAATGAAAAACTGTTTTTT
TRBJ2-1,NA,TRBV7-2,NA,CASSLFAGNYNEQFF,TGTGCCAGCAGCTTATTCGCGGGAAACTACAATGAGCAGTTCTTC
TRBJ1-4,NA,TRBV12-3/TRBV12-4,NA,CASSLRRGREGRLFF,TGTGCCAGCAGTTTACGTCGGGGCAGGGAAGGAAGACTGTTTTTT
TRBJ2-5,TRBD2,TRBV2,NA,CASRRRSLAGEETQYF,TGTGCCAGCAGGAGAAGGTCACTAGCGGGGGAAGAGACCCAGTACTTC
TRBJ1-1,NA,TRBV9,few,CASSVVDNTEAFF,TGTGCCAGCAGCGTAGTCGATAACACTGAAGCTTTCTTT
TRBJ1-1,NA,TRBV14,few,CASSQETGNTEAFF,TGTGCCAGCAGCCAAGAGACAGGGAACACTGAAGCTTTCTTT
TRBJ2-5,NA,TRBV14,NA,CASSQDAGTAQETQYF,TGTGCCAGCAGCCAAGATGCCGGGACTGCCCAAGAGACCCAGTACTTC
TRBJ2-7,NA,TRBV29-1,many,CSVRHSYEQYF,TGCAGCGTCCGGCATAGCTACGAGCAGTACTTC
TRBJ1-1,NA,TRBV28,few,CASSLWGGGLEAFF,TGTGCCAGCAGTTTATGGGGAGGGGGTTTGGAAGCTTTCTTT
TRBJ1-1,NA,TRBV27,NA,CASSHLQGNTEAFF,TGTGCCAGCAGCCACTTACAGGGGAACACTGAAGCTTTCTTT
TRBJ1-2,NA,TRBV2,many,CASIKDGLDGYTF,TGTGCCAGTATCAAGGACGGGCTAGATGGCTACACCTTC
TRBJ1-2,NA,TRBV3-1,few,CASSSGTPGYTF,TGTGCCAGCAGTTCCGGGACGCCGGGCTACACCTTC
TRBJ2-7,TRBD1,TRBV6-5,NA,CASTRLTGGFSYEQYF,TGTGCCAGCACAAGACTAACAGGGGGATTCTCCTACGAGCAGTACTTC
TRBJ2-7,TRBD1,TRBV20-1,NA,CSAIPGQGRLGQYF,TGCAGTGCTATCCCGGGACAGGGGAGGCTAGGGCAGTACTTC
TRBJ1-5,NA,TRBV28,NA,CASSFLNSPNQPQHF,TGTGCCAGCAGTTTTTTGAACAGCCCCAATCAGCCCCAGCATTTT
TRBJ1-1,NA,TRBV20-1,NA,CSAPDRTKNTEAFF,TGCAGTGCCCCCGACAGGACCAAGAACACTGAAGCTTTCTTT
TRBJ1-2,NA,TRBV20-1,few,CSAREGGKDYGYTF,TGCAGTGCTAGAGAGGGGGGCAAGGACTATGGCTACACCTTC
TRBJ2-3,NA,TRBV5-1,many,CASSLAGKPADTQYF,TGCGCCAGCAGCTTGGCGGGGAAGCCCGCGGATACGCAGTATTTT
TRBJ1-6,NA,TRBV6-2/TRBV6-3,NA,CASSSRQDNSPLHF,TGTGCCAGCAGCTCGAGACAGGATAATTCACCCCTCCACTTT
TRBJ2-1,NA,TRBV6-5,NA,CASSYGTVQFF,TGTGCCAGCAGTTATGGGACTGTACAGTTCTTC
TRBJ2-2,TRBD1,TRBV10-3,NA,CAISPGGSTGELFF,TGTGCCATCAGTCCAGGGGGCAGTACCGGGGAGCTGTTTTTT
TRBJ2-2,TRBD2,TRBV27,many,CASSLAGEGTGELFF,TGTGCCAGCAGTTTAGCGGGAGAAGGTACCGGGGAGCTGTTTTTT
TRBJ2-3,TRBD1,TRBV7-2,NA,CASSLASTGLDTQYF,TGTGCCAGCAGCTTAGCGTCGACAGGGTTAGATACGCAGTATTTT
TRBJ2-7,TRBD2,TRBV30,NA,CAWSRGTTYEQYF,TGTGCCTGGTCCCGGGGGACTACCTACGAGCAGTACTTC